These 7 T cell receptor beta chains came from one sample sequenced in a study of T cell responses to AZD1222 COVID-19 vaccine. Libraries were prepared by immunoSEQ multiplex PCR; TCRdb keeps only in-frame clonotypes and omits some of them. This sample yields some 70,000 clones, of which about four fifths are seen a single time; around 5.4% belongs to the top ten. Sequences were derived from peripheral blood, sampled on day 0 of AZD1222 vaccination. Receptor source: an adult in good health.

The J gene is TRBJ1-5, the V gene TRBV27; no reliable D call. Trimming removed 2 bases from V and 1 base from J, with 18 bases in between. CDR3 length: 18 residues. Germline-derived CDR1 and CDR2 are MNHEY and SMNVEV (reference sequence). CDR3 region: CASSLNTPRTGSNQPQHF. DNA of the CDR3: TGTGCCAGCAGTTTAAATACCCCACGAACGGGGAGCAATCAGCCCCAGCATTTT.

This clone appeared once. The genes are TRBV5-6 and TRBJ2-7; no clear D gene. Germline values: CDR1 SGHDT, CDR2 YYEEEE. The CDR3 is 11 amino acids. Trimming cost V 4 bases and J 12 bases, with 14 bases left between them. The CDR3 DNA sequence: TGTGCCAGCAGCGGCGGCCACTTGACGTACTTC. Protein sequence: CASSGGHLTYF.

The rearrangement uses TRBV9 and TRBJ1-5; 7 nucleotides align to TRBD1. There are 15 residues in the CDR3. Germline V CDR1 and CDR2: SGDLS, YYNGEE. V lost 0 bases, J lost 3 bases, and 3 bases stayed unmatched. For the CDR3, the DNA is TGTGCCAGCAGCGTAGGGACAGGCTCCAATCAGCCCCAGCATTTT. This gives the protein CASSVGTGSNQPQHF.

The chain links TRBV4-2 to TRBJ2-7; TRBD2 agrees at 7 bases. The CDR3 has 18 amino acids. CDR1 is LGHNA, CDR2 YNFKEQ, per germline. Trimming at V came to 0 bases and at J to 3 bases, leaving 14 bases not matched to a gene. CDR3 amino acids: CASSQDHEAAGVHYEQYF. CDR3 coding DNA: TGTGCCAGCAGCCAAGATCACGAGGCGGCGGGGGTCCACTACGAGCAGTACTTC.

The rearrangement links TRBV5-1 to TRBJ2-3, with 7 positions matching TRBD1. The V segment lost 4 bases and the J segment 1 base; nucleotides outside the gene matches: 6. Germline CDR1 and CDR2: SGHRS and YFSETQ. The CDR3 totals 15 residues. CDR3 nucleotides: TGCGCCAGCAGCACGACAGGGAAAGGCACAGATACGCAGTATTTT. Encoded protein: CASSTTGKGTDTQYF.

The chain carries TRBV11-1 and TRBJ2-3; 7 bases are shared with TRBD2. Germline V CDR1 and CDR2: SGHAT, FQDESV (reference sequence). This CDR3 comprises 16 residues. Trimming took 3 bases from V and 2 from J; bases not matched to a gene: 8. The DNA of the CDR3 is TGTGCCAGCAGCTTGGGGGGGGAGTGGGTCACAGATACGCAGTATTTT. Protein: CASSLGGEWVTDTQYF.

The V call is TRBV11-3, the J call TRBJ2-7, with a tentative D call TRBD2 (5 bases). This CDR3 comprises 18 residues. Germline V gene sequence: CDR1 SGHNT, CDR2 YENEEA. Trimming removed 0 bases from V and 6 bases from J, with 24 bases in between. DNA of the CDR3: TGTGCCAGCAGCTTAGATCATGCAACTAAGCGGCCCGATCTCGAGCAGTACTTC. It codes for CASSLDHATKRPDLEQYF.